Below are 2 T cell receptor beta chains sequenced from a single sample in a study of regulatory T cells in long-lasting Graves disease. Time point noted: newly diagnosed GD, antithyroid drugs for less than 3 months. PBMC-derived RNA was used for the TCR library. The TCR beta library used iRepertoire HTBI primers with Arm-PCR amplification of CDR3. TCRdb analysed the multiplex PCR reads with MiXCR anew, one entry per CDR3 protein. In the table there are about 440,000 distinct CDR3 sequences, under 15% of which are singletons. The sample was also linked to a second study, of T cells in Graves' hyperthyroidism and ophthalmopathy.

Here the sequenced sample was peripheral blood mononuclear cells (PBMCs), taken at new diagnosis, from a patient treated with antithyroid drugs. The receptors here all came from a woman in her twenties or thirties with Graves disease.

The chain is built from TRBV24-1 and TRBJ2-3, with TRBD2 matching over 7 bases. The CDR3 totals 15 residues. J lost 2 bases, V lost 9 bases, and 10 bases had no gene match. In germline, CDR1 is KGHDR, CDR2 SFDVKD. The CDR3: CATSKSGTPTDTQYF. As DNA, the CDR3 is TGTGCCACCTCAAAAAGCGGGACCCCCACAGATACGCAGTATTTT.

The table lists this clonotype with many counts. Germline is not matched at one junction end, which may reflect a read error. The chain employs TRBV5-1 and TRBJ2-7; 8 bases line up with TRBD1. The CDR3 has 14 residues. Germline CDR1 and CDR2: SGHRS and YFSETQ. The CDR3 DNA follows: TGTGCCAGCAGCCCTGTACAGGGGGCCTACGAGCAGTACTTC. Its protein product is CASSPVQGAYEQYF.